The clone carrying this T cell receptor beta chain was seen only a few times. Its target is not known. The V segment lost 2 bases and the J segment 2 bases; nucleotides outside the gene matches: 3. The CDR3 loop spans 15 amino acids. Production of TCR cDNA was by 5'RACE template switching, which also added a universal primer site and UMIs. TCRdb re-called the 5' RACE reads through MiXCR, storing one row per CDR3 protein. The sample holds around 530,000 distinct CDR3 sequences, 17% seen once. These data are taken from a study of T cells after yellow fever vaccination. Study-wide context: For low cell numbers, libraries were made with SMART-Seq v4 Ultra Low Input.

Study-level findings and limits: On re-exposure, the response was weaker but peaked faster, at day 5 versus 15. Clones that expanded after primary vaccination mostly reappeared after the booster (96% CD4, approximately 85% CD8).

The source of this sequence is a man aged 18 to 30 who received the YFV17D yellow fever vaccine. This material consisted of PBMCs, taken 5 to 6 days after the first yellow fever vaccination. The V and J genes are TRBV12-3 or TRBV12-4 and TRBJ1-3; 7 nucleotides match TRBD1. The CDR3 DNA reads as TGTGCCAGCAGTTTAAGGGGGCTCGCTGGAAACACCATATATTTT. Protein sequence: CASSLRGLAGNTIYF.